This T cell receptor (beta chain) was identified during a study of blood T cell repertoires in COVID-19 (dated by TCRdb to 2018 to 2021). Context from the whole study: Samples from collaborators originated in the United States, Italy and Spain and spanned both the acute and convalescent phases of COVID-19. Where HLA class I and class II types were available, the types were taken from metadata supplied by the sample provider, not from assay-based typing. The material from the prospective study consisted of cDNA or gDNA derived from T cells, B-cell-depleted T cells, or PBMCs. The dataset comprised deeply sampled blood TCRbeta repertoires from subjects exposed to, actively infected with, or recovered from COVID-19. The repertoires were made available in a free public database intended to serve as a resource for research on the immune response to SARS-CoV-2. Sample metadata almost always included a de-identified subject ID, COVID-19 status, age in years and sex. Samples were obtained from the ongoing ImmuneRACE study (first 160 participants) and from about 1,300 subjects provided by 6 global collaborators.

In Seattle, one collaborating source enrolled patients while the infection was active and tracked those patients longitudinally over the course of disease. Whole blood was collected in K2EDTA tubes by collaborating institutions according to the institutions' own protocols. For TCRbeta analysis, collaborator samples were shipped as frozen whole blood, as isolated PBMCs, or as DNA extracted from either sample type. Looking up the germline V gene (reference sequence) yields CDR1 MNHEY and CDR2 SMNVEV. The CDR3, from cysteine to phenylalanine, totals 16 residues. The DNA shown is the 48-base CDR3, in frame from base 1. Germline trimming: 4 bases from V, 8 bases from J; junction bases outside gene matches: 13. TCRbeta CDR3 regions were amplified from genomic DNA by means of the immunoSEQ Assay, a bias-controlled multiplex PCR. Under the source paper's analysis protocol: The number of nucleated cells in each sample was estimated from the amplification of reference gene primers within the assay. To quantify the absolute abundance of each unique TCRbeta CDR3 rearrangement, sequence reads were collapsed and filtered. For each sample, productive Simpson clonality was calculated by taking the square root of Simpson's diversity index across productive rearrangements. Entries here come from immuneACCESS through TCRdb and include only in-frame sequences with V and J called. Some clones fail to appear in such tables; in the studies checked, an unresolved V gene covers under half of the shortfall, and the cause of the remainder is unknown. V and J calls and clone size are as listed in that table; D and trimming were resolved from the DNA. This sample has 60,000 to 70,000 clones in its table, and around 87% of those were observed once. The top ten clones comprise approximately 15% of the sample.

Broad study findings and their caveats: The quantity of clinical and demographic metadata differed by source and by participant and was supplied without curation.

Of note for this clone: The antigen it binds to is not known. Per-nucleotide qualities are absent, and no much larger clonotype sits a single base away.

Material for sequencing was peripheral blood. The TCR was taken from a man aged 35 to 55 with COVID-19, enrolled during active disease. This chain is built from TRBV27 and TRBJ2-1; the junction holds 8 bases that match TRBD2. The CDR3 protein: CASSSGLGRGVHEQFF. The sequenced DNA is TGTGCCAGCAGTTCAGGGTTGGGGCGGGGGGTGCATGAGCAGTTCTTC.